One and the same sample provided the 22 T cell receptor beta chains below, sequenced in a study of OX40 agonist ivuxolimab in advanced cancers. The data were produced by immunoSEQ multiplex PCR, yet TCRdb's version contains in-frame clones alone and is incomplete. The data hold tens of thousands of clones, with more than 80% observed a single time. The source was CD4+ or CD8+ T cells sorted from blood, collected in a trial of the OX40 agonist ivuxolimab. These TCRs come from an adult with an advanced solid tumor such as melanoma, head and neck, liver or kidney cancer.

The rearrangement joins TRBV25-1 to TRBJ1-5; D ambiguous. Trimming pared 3 bases from V and 2 bases from J, leaving 14 bases between. The CDR3 spans 16 residues. Per germline, CDR1 MGHDK and CDR2 SYGVNS. Here the CDR3 DNA reads TGTGCCAGCAGTGAGTCCGGAAACGGGGGCAATCAGCCCCAGCATTTT. Its protein is CASSESGNGGNQPQHF.

The rearrangement uses TRBV10-1 and TRBJ1-5; D not certain. V was clipped by 2 bases and J by 2 bases, with 4 bases between them. This CDR3 comprises 13 residues. CDR1 and CDR2 (germline): WNHNN, SYGVQD (reference sequence). CDR3 in amino acids: CASSETGNQPQHF. Written as DNA, the CDR3 is TGCGCCAGCAGTGAGACAGGCAATCAGCCCCAGCATTTT.

The chain couples TRBV18 to TRBJ2-1, with TRBD2 identical over 7 bases. V shed 0 bases and J 7 bases; nucleotides not matched to a gene: 9. CDR3 size: 16 residues. Germline V gene sequence: CDR1 KGHSH, CDR2 LQKENI. The CDR3 sequence: CASSPPLAGRGNEQFF. In DNA form, the CDR3 reads TGTGCCAGCTCACCACCTTTAGCGGGCCGGGGGAATGAGCAGTTCTTC.

The chain joins TRBV6-5 to TRBJ2-4; the D gene is possibly TRBD1 (5 bases). V lost 6 bases and J 4 bases, leaving 16 bases between the germline ends. Germline CDR1 MNHEY, CDR2 SVGAGI. The CDR3 has 15 amino acids. CDR3: CASRETGTGKNIQYF. The DNA of the CDR3 is TGTGCCAGCAGGGAAACAGGAACTGGTAAAAACATTCAGTACTTC.

The chain combines TRBV19 with TRBJ1-5; the D is unclear. Germline lookup yields CDR1 LNHDA and CDR2 SQIVND (reference sequence). This CDR3 is 12 amino acids long. Deletions cut 3 bases from V and 0 bases from J, with 0 bases between. CDR3 nucleotide sequence: TGTGCCAGTAGTATTAGCAATCAGCCCCAGCATTTT. It specifies CASSISNQPQHF.

The chain uses TRBV5-4 and TRBJ2-7, with TRBD2 identical over 9 bases. Trimming removed 2 bases from V and 4 bases from J; junction bases left unmatched: 7. Germline V gives CDR1 SGHNT, CDR2 YYREEE (reference sequence). The CDR3 spans 15 residues. The CDR3 DNA reads TGTGCCAGCAGCTTTGGGCTAGCGGGGTCGTACGAGCAGTACTTC. It yields the protein CASSFGLAGSYEQYF.

V is TRBV5-1 and J is TRBJ2-7; 7 bases align to TRBD1. Germline V lookup: CDR1 SGHRS, CDR2 YFSETQ. J lost 5 bases, V lost 4 bases, and 12 bases had no gene match. The CDR3 loop spans 15 amino acids. This chain's CDR3 is CASSLRDRSGHEQYF. CDR3 sequence (DNA): TGCGCCAGCAGCCTCCGGGACAGATCTGGCCACGAGCAGTACTTC.

This rearrangement joins TRBV5-1 to TRBJ1-1; D remains ambiguous. With 2 bases removed from V and 0 bases from J, the gap between germline ends came to 5 bases. There are 13 residues in the CDR3. Germline V gene lookup returns CDR1 SGHRS and CDR2 YFSETQ. CDR3 region: CASSLEVNTEAFF. The CDR3 coding sequence is TGCGCCAGCAGCTTAGAAGTGAACACTGAAGCTTTCTTT.

This clone turned up a few times. The chain carries TRBV19 and TRBJ1-1; D may be TRBD1 (6 bases). Trimming shortened V by 8 bases and J by 4 bases, and 14 bases separated the two germline ends. The CDR3 has 13 residues. CDR1 and CDR2 (germline): LNHDA, SQIVND (reference sequence). The CDR3 region is CASCQGSLTEAFF. The CDR3, as DNA: TGTGCCAGTTGTCAGGGGTCCCTCACTGAAGCTTTCTTT.

The chain links TRBV5-5 to TRBJ2-3; D remains ambiguous. Per germline, CDR1 SGHKS and CDR2 YYEKEE (reference sequence). Trimming cost V 2 bases and J 2 bases, with 9 bases left between them. This CDR3 is 14 amino acids long. The CDR3 coding sequence is TGTGCCAGCAGCTTTCAACAGCACACAGATACGCAGTATTTT. Translated, it gives CASSFQQHTDTQYF. Using reference TRBV5-5 and TRBJ2-3 for the parts outside the CDR3, the full variable domain is DAGVTQSPTHLIKTRGQQVTLRCSPISGHKSVSWYQQVLGQGPQFIFQYYEKEERGRGNFPDRFSARQFPNYSSELNVNALLLGDSALYLCASSFQQHTDTQYFGPGTRLTVL.

The chain has TRBV7-2 and TRBJ1-5; D might be TRBD1 (5 bases). Trimming stripped 1 base from V and 0 bases from J, with 13 bases between. The CDR3 is 17 residues long. The germline V gene has CDR1 SGHTA and CDR2 FQGNSA. The CDR3 bases are TGTGCCAGCAGCTTAGGGGCCCGGGGGGTTAGCAATCAGCCCCAGCATTTT. Protein: CASSLGARGVSNQPQHF.

The chain employs TRBV5-6 and TRBJ1-1; a weak D match, TRBD1 (6 bases). Looked up from germline, CDR1 is SGHDT and CDR2 is YYEEEE. The CDR3 extends over 16 amino acids. Trimming cost V 4 bases and J 5 bases, with 21 bases left between them. CDR3 sequence reads: CASSALNGGLETEAFF. CDR3 DNA: TGTGCCAGCAGCGCCCTCAACGGGGGCCTTGAGACTGAAGCTTTCTTT.

The genes are TRBV6-1 and TRBJ1-2; unclear D gene. Germline values: CDR1 MNHNS, CDR2 SASEGT. The CDR3 has 15 amino acids. Between the trimmed V and J ends, which lost 2 bases and 4 bases, there was a span of 14 bases. The CDR3 loop reads CASSELSDLVYGYTF. CDR3 nucleotide sequence: TGTGCCAGCAGTGAATTATCGGATTTAGTCTATGGCTACACCTTC.

The chain employs TRBV30 and TRBJ2-3; no clear D gene. CDR3 length: 12 amino acids. V lost 0 bases to trimming and J lost 5 bases, with 6 bases between them. Germline CDR1 reads GTSNPN; CDR2 reads SVGIG (reference sequence). The CDR3 DNA reads as TGTGCCTGGAGTGTACGAGGAGATACGCAGTATTTT. Its translation: CAWSVRGDTQYF.

In its sample, this clone was seen a few times. J is TRBJ1-1 and V is TRBV29-1; tentative D call: TRBD1 (6 bases). Germline values: CDR1 SQVTM, CDR2 ANQGSEA. The CDR3 spans 12 residues. V lost 7 bases and J 11 bases, leaving 20 bases between the germline ends. This CDR3 is CSGAEGVNNAFF. CDR3 nucleotides: TGCAGCGGGGCCGAGGGGGTTAATAACGCTTTCTTT.

This clone was found once. CDR3 amino acids: CASSPLLEQYF. The CDR3 DNA reads TGTGCCAGCAGCCCTCTTCTCGAGCAGTACTTC. The gene calls are TRBV11-2 and TRBJ2-7; no clear D gene. Trimming left V 5 bases short and J 6 bases short, with 8 bases between. Germline V gene sequence: CDR1 SGHAT, CDR2 FQNNGV. The CDR3 has 11 amino acids.

V is TRBV5-1 and J is TRBJ2-2; D unclear. The germline V gene encodes CDR1 SGHRS and CDR2 YFSETQ. The CDR3 covers 14 residues. Trimming left V 3 bases short and J 1 base short, with 7 bases between. CDR3 sequence reads: CASSSDGNTGELFF. The CDR3 nucleotides read TGCGCCAGCAGCTCGGACGGGAACACCGGGGAGCTGTTTTTT.

This rearrangement joins TRBV23-1 to TRBJ2-2, with D possibly matching TRBD1 (6 bases). TRBV23-1 is an open reading frame, and its role is uncertain. V was trimmed by 10 bases and J by 4 bases, leaving 22 bases between them. This CDR3 has 16 amino acids. The CDR3 protein is CATDSSGTGPTGELFF. The CDR3 DNA is TGCGCCACCGATTCCTCTGGCACAGGGCCCACCGGGGAGCTGTTTTTT.

The J gene is TRBJ2-7, the V gene TRBV18; the D gene could be TRBD1 or TRBD2 (7 bases each). V was shortened by 3 bases and J by 6 bases, with 27 bases between the two germline ends. This CDR3 comprises 18 residues. From germline, CDR1 is KGHSH and CDR2 LQKENI. As DNA, the CDR3 is TGTGCCAGCTCACCGCCCCTGGTGCAGGGGGGGATCCTGGGCGAGCAGTACTTC. It specifies CASSPPLVQGGILGEQYF.

The chain joins TRBV5-4 to TRBJ1-2, with D possibly matching TRBD1 (5 bases). In germline, CDR1 is SGHNT, CDR2 YYREEE (reference sequence). This CDR3 comprises 14 residues. The V end lost 4 bases, the J end lost 8 bases, and 18 bases lay between the germline ends. The CDR3: CASSTGPASEGYTF. CDR3 coding DNA: TGTGCCAGCAGCACGGGACCGGCCTCAGAAGGCTACACCTTC. The full variable domain, with the rest looked up from reference TRBV5-4 and TRBJ1-2, is ETGVTQSPTHLIKTRGQQVTLRCSSQSGHNTVSWYQQALGQGPQFIFQYYREEENGRGNFPPRFSGLQFPNYSSELNVNALELDDSALYLCASSTGPASEGYTFGSGTRLTVV.

This chain links TRBV30 with TRBJ1-2; D possibly corresponds to TRBD1 (6 bases). Trimming cost V 4 bases and J 4 bases, with 13 bases left between them. This CDR3 has 13 amino acids. Germline CDR1 GTSNPN, CDR2 SVGIG (reference sequence). For the CDR3, the DNA is TGTGCCTGGAAGTTCGGGGGCCTCTATGGCTACACCTTC. It specifies CAWKFGGLYGYTF.

This clone was seen just once. V is TRBV4-2 and J is TRBJ2-7, with TRBD2 as a possible D gene (6 bases). The CDR3 spans 15 residues. Germline CDR1 and CDR2: LGHNA and YNFKEQ. V lost 3 bases, J lost 4 bases, and 16 bases lay in between. For the CDR3, the DNA is TGTGCCAGCAGCCAGGGATCTAGCGCACTGTACGAGCAGTACTTC. Its translation is CASSQGSSALYEQYF.